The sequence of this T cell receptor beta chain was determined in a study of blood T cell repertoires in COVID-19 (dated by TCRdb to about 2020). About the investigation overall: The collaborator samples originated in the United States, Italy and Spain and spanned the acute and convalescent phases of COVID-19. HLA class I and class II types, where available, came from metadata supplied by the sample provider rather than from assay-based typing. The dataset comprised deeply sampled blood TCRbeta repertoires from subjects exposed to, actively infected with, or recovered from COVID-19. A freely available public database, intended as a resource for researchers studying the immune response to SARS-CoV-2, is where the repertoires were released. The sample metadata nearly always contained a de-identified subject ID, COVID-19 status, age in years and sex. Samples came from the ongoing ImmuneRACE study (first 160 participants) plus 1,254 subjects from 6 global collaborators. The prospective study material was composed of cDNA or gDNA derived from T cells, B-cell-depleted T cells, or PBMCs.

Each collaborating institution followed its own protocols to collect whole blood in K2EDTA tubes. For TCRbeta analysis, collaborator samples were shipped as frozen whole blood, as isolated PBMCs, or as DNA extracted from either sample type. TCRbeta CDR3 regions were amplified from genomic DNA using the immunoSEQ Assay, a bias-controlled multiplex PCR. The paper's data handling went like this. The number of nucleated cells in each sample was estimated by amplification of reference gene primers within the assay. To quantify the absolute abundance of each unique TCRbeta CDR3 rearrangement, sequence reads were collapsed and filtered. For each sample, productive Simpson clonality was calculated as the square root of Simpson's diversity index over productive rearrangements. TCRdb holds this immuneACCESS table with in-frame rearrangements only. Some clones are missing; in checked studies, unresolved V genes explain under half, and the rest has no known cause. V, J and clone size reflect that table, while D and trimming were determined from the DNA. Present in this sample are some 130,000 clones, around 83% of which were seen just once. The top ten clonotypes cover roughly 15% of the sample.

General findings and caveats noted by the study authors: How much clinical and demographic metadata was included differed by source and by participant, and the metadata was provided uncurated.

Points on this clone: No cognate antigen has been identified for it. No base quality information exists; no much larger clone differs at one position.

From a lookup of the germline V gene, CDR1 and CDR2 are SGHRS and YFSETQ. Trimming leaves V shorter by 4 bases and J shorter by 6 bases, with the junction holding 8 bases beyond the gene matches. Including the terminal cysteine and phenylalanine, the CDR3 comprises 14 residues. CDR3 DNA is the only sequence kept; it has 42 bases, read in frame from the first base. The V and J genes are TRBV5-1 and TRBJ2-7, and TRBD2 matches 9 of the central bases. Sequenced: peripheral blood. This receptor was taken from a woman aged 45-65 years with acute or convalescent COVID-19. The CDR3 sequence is CASSVTAGGLEQYF. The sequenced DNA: TGCGCCAGCAGCGTAACAGCGGGGGGTCTCGAGCAGTACTTC.